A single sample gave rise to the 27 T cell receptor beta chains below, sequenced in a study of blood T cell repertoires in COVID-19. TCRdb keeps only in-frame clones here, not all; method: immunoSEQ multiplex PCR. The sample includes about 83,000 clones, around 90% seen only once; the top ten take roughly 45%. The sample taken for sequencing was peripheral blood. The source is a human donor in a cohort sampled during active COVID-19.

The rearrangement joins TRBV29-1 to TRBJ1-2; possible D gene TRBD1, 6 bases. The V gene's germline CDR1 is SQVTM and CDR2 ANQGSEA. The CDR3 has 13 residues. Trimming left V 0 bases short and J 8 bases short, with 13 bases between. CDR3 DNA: TGCAGCGTTGAAGATTACAGGGATGGAGGCTACACCTTC. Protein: CSVEDYRDGGYTF.

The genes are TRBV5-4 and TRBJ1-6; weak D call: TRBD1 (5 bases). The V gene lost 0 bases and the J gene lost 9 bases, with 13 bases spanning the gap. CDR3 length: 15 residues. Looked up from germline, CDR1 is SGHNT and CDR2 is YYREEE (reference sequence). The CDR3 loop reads CASSLAQGRVSPLHF. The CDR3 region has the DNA TGTGCCAGCAGCTTGGCCCAGGGCCGGGTTTCACCCCTCCACTTT.

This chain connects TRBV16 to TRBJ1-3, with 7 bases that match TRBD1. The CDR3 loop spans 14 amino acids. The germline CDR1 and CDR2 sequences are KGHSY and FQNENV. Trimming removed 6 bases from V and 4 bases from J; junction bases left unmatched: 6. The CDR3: CASSRDRSGNTIYF. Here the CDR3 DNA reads TGTGCCAGCAGTCGGGACAGAAGCGGAAACACCATATATTTT. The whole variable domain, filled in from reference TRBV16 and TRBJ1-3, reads GEEVAQTPKHLVRGEGQKAKLYCAPIKGHSYVFWYQQVLKNEFKFLISFQNENVFDETGMPKERFSAKCLPNSPCSLEIQATKLEDSAVYFCASSRDRSGNTIYFGEGSWLTVV.

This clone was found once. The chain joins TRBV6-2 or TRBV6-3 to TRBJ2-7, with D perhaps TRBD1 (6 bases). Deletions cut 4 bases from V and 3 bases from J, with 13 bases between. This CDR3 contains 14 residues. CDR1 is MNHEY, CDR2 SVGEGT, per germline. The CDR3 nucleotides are TGTGCCAGCAGTTCGCGAAGGGGGATCTACGAGCAGTACTTC. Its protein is CASSSRRGIYEQYF.

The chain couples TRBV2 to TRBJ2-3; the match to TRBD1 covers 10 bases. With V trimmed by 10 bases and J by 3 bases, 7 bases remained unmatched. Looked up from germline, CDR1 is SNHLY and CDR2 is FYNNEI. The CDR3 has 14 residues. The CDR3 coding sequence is TGTGCCAACTCCGGGACAGGGGATACAGATACGCAGTATTTT. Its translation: CANSGTGDTDTQYF.

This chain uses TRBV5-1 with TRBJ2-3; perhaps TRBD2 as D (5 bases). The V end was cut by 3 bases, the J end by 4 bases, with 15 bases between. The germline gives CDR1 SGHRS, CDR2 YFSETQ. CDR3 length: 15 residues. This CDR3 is CASSWTAQSADTQYF. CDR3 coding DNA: TGCGCCAGCAGCTGGACTGCCCAGAGTGCAGATACGCAGTATTTT.

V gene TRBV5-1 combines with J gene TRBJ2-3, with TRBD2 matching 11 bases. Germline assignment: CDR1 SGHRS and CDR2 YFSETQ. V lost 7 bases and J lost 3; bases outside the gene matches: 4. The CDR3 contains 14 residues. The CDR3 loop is CASSASGGTDTQYF. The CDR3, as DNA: TGCGCCAGCTCGGCTAGCGGGGGGACAGATACGCAGTATTTT.

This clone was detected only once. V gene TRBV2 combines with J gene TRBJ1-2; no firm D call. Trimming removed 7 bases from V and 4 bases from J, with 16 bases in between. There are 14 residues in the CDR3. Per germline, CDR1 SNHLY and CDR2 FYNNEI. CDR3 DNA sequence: TGTGCCAGCACCGGGCGGAGGGCGAGCTATGGCTACACCTTC. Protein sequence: CASTGRRASYGYTF.

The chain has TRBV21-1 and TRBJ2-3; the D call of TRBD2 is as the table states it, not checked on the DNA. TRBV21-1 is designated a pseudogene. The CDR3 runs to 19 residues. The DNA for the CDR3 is TGTGCCAGCACCAAATCAACCCTGACTAGCGGGAGGGAGGCAGATACGCAGTATTTT. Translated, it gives CASTKSTLTSGREADTQYF.

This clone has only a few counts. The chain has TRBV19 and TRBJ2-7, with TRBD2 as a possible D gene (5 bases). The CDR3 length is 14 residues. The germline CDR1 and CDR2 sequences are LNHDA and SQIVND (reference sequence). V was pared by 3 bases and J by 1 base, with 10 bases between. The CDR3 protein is CASSISGNSYEQYF. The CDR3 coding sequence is TGTGCCAGTAGTATTTCCGGGAATTCCTACGAGCAGTACTTC.

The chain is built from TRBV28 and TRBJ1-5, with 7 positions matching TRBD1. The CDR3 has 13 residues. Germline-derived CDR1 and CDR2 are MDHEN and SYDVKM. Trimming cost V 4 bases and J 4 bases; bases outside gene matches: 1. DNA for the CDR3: TGTGCCAGCAGTTCGACAGGGAATCAGCCCCAGCATTTT. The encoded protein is CASSSTGNQPQHF.

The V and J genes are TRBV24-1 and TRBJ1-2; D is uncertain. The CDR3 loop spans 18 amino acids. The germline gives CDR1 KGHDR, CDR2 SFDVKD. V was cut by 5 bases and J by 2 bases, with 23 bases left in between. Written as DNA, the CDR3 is TGTGCCACCAGTGTATCGGGGAGGAATGAGGCCTCGAACTATGGCTACACCTTC. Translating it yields CATSVSGRNEASNYGYTF.

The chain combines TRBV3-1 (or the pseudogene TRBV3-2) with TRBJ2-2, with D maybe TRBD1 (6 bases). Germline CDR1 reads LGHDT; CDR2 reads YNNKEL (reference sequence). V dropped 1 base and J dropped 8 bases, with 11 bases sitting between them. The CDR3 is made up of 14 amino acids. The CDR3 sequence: CASSQGRGQGELFF. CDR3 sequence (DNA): TGTGCCAGCAGCCAAGGAAGGGGACAAGGGGAGCTGTTTTTT.

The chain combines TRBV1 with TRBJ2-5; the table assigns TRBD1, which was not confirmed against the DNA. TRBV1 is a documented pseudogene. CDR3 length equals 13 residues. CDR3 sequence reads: CTSSPDRVETQYF. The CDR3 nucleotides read TGCACCAGCAGCCCCGACAGGGTGGAGACCCAGTACTTC.

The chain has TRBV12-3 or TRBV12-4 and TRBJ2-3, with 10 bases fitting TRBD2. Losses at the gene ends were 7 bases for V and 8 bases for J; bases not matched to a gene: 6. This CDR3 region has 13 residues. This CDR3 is CASTLSGGPTQYF. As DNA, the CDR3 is TGTGCCAGCACTCTTAGCGGGGGGCCTACGCAGTATTTT.

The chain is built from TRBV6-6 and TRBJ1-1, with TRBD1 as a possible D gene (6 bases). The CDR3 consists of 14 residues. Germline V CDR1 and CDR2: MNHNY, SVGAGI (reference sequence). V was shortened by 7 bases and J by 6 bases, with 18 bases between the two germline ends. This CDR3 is CASTEQGVGAEAFF. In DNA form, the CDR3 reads TGTGCCAGCACCGAACAGGGCGTGGGGGCTGAAGCTTTCTTT.

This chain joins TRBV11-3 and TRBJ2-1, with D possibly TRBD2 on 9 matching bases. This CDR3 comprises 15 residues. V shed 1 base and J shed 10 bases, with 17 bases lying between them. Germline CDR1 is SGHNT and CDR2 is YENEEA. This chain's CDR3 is CASSLALAGQDEQFF. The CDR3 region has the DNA TGTGCCAGCAGCTTAGCTCTAGCGGGACAGGACGAGCAGTTCTTC.

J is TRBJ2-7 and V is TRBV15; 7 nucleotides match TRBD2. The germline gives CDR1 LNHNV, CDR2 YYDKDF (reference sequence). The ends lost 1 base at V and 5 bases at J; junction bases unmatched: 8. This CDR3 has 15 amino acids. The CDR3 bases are TGTGCCACCAGCAGAGGACTGGGGGGGTTCAACGAGCAGTACTTC. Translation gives CATSRGLGGFNEQYF.

DNA for the CDR3: TGTGCCAGCAGTGAGTACAGACATCAGCCCCAGCATTTT. It is translated as CASSEYRHQPQHF. The chain employs TRBV6-1 and TRBJ1-5, with D uncertain. V dropped 3 bases and J dropped 5 bases, with 8 bases sitting between them. This CDR3 has 13 residues. From germline, CDR1 is MNHNS and CDR2 SASEGT.

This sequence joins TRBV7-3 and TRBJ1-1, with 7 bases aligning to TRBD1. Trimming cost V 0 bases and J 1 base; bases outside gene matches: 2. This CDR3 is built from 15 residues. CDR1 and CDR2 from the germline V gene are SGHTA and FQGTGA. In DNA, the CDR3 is TGTGCCAGCAGCTTAACCCGGGACAGGAACACTGAAGCTTTCTTT. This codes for CASSLTRDRNTEAFF.

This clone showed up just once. Here the CDR3 DNA reads TGTGCCAGCAGACCACAGAGTGACTATGGCTACACCTTC. This codes for CASRPQSDYGYTF. The rearrangement uses TRBV12-3 or TRBV12-4 and TRBJ1-2; D remains ambiguous. V shed 6 bases and J shed 3 bases, with 11 bases lying between them. CDR3 length: 13 amino acids.

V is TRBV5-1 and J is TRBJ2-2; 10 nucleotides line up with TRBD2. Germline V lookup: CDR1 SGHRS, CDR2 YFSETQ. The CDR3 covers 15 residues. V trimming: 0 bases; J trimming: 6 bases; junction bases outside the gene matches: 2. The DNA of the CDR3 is TGCGCCAGCAGCTTGGTAGCGGGGGGCTCCGGGGAGCTGTTTTTT. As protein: CASSLVAGGSGELFF. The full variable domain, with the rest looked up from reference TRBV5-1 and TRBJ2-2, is KAGVTQTPRYLIKTRGQQVTLSCSPISGHRSVSWYQQTPGQGLQFLFEYFSETQRNKGNFPGRFSGRQFSNSRSEMNVSTLELGDSALYLCASSLVAGGSGELFFGEGSRLTVL.

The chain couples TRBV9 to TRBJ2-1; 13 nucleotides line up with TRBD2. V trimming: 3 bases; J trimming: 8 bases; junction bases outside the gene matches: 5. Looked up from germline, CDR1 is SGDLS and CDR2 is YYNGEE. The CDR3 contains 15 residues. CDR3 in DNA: TGTGCCAGCAGCGCCCGGACTAGCGGGAGCGATGAGCAGTTCTTC. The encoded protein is CASSARTSGSDEQFF. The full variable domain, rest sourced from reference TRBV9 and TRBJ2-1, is DSGVTQTPKHLITATGQRVTLRCSPRSGDLSVYWYQQSLDQGLQFLIQYYNGEERAKGNILERFSAQQFPDLHSELNLSSLELGDSALYFCASSARTSGSDEQFFGPGTRLTVL.

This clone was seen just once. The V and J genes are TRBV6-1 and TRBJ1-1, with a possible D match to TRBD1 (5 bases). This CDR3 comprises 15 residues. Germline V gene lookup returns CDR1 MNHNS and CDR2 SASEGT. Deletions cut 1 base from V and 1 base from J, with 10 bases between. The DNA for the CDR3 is TGTGCCAGCAGTGAAGGCAGGGATTGGAACACTGAAGCTTTCTTT. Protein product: CASSEGRDWNTEAFF.

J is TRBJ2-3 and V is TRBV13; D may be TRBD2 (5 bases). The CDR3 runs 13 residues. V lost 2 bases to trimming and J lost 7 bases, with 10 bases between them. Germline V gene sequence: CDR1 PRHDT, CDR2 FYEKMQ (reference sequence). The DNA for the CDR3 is TGTGCCAGCAGCTTAACGAAGCGGTATACGCAGTATTTT. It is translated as CASSLTKRYTQYF.

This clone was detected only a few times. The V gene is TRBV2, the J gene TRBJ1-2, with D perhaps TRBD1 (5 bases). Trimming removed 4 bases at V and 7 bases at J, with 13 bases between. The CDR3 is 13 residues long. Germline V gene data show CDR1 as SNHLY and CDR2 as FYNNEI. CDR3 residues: CASSGVVGGGYTF. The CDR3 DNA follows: TGTGCCAGCAGTGGGGTCGTGGGGGGTGGCTACACCTTC.

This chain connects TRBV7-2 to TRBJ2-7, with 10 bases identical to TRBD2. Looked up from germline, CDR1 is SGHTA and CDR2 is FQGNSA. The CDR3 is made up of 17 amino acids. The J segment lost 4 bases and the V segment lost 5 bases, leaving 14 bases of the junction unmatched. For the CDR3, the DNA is TGTGCCAGCAGCGAAGGTCTTAGCGGGGGGCCGTCTTACGAGCAGTACTTC. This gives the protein CASSEGLSGGPSYEQYF.